The 17 T cell receptor beta chains reported below all come from one sample, sequenced in a study of shared clonotypes between healthy human individuals. Clones were sequenced by immunoSEQ multiplex PCR, and TCRdb holds only the in-frame ones, with some missing. The sample holds 400,000 to 600,000 clones, around 75% seen once. Sequencing was performed on PBMCs. The receptors were sampled from a middle-aged woman in good health. Some clones in this sample may be carry-over from other donors' samples.

Here the CDR3 reads CASSKGGSQHNEQFF. The DNA for the CDR3 is TGTGCCAGCAGCAAAGGCGGGTCCCAGCACAATGAGCAGTTCTTC. The V gene is TRBV21-1, the J gene TRBJ2-1; the table's TRBD2 call for D was not verified on the DNA. TRBV21-1 represents a pseudogene. There are 15 residues in the CDR3.

The chain links TRBV10-3 to TRBJ2-1; D uncertain. The CDR3 length is 16 residues. The V and J ends lost 6 bases and 8 bases respectively, with 23 bases between them. Per the germline V gene, CDR1 is ENHRY and CDR2 is SYGVKD. The chain's CDR3 is CAIRTETISGGDEQFF. CDR3 coding DNA: TGTGCCATCAGGACTGAAACAATTTCCGGTGGGGATGAGCAGTTCTTC.

V is TRBV5-1 and J is TRBJ1-1; D is perhaps TRBD1 (5 bases). This CDR3 contains 14 residues. Trimming cost V 0 bases and J 5 bases, with 11 bases left between them. In germline, CDR1 is SGHRS, CDR2 YFSETQ. In DNA form, the CDR3 reads TGCGCCAGCAGCTTGGATCCGGGGGGGACTGAAGCTTTCTTT. As protein: CASSLDPGGTEAFF.

This clone appeared once. The chain employs TRBV4-1 and TRBJ2-7; TRBD1 is a possible D gene (5 bases). This CDR3 has 14 amino acids. V lost 0 bases and J 3 bases, leaving 9 bases between the germline ends. From germline, CDR1 is MGHRA and CDR2 YSYEKL. CDR3 DNA sequence: TGCGCCAGCAGCCAAGAGCAGGGAAGCTACGAGCAGTACTTC. Translated, it gives CASSQEQGSYEQYF.

V usage is TRBV18 and J usage is TRBJ2-3, with 7 nucleotides matching TRBD1. The CDR3 covers 14 residues. Germline V gene data show CDR1 as KGHSH and CDR2 as LQKENI. J gave up 4 bases and V 1 base, and 2 bases lay outside the gene matches. The CDR3 DNA sequence: TGTGCCAGCTCACCACTTCAGGGGGCAGATACGCAGTATTTT. It yields the protein CASSPLQGADTQYF.

In this sample, this clone turned up a few times. Sequence at one end of the junction differs from germline and may be a read error. The chain employs TRBV7-7 and TRBJ2-5; 7 positions match TRBD2. Germline-derived CDR1 and CDR2 are SSHAT and FNYEAQ (reference sequence). CDR3 length: 15 amino acids. CDR3 in DNA: TGTGCTAGCAGCTTGGGCGGGAGAGGTAGGGAGACCCAGTACTTC. Residues: CASSLGGRGRETQYF. The whole variable domain, filled in from reference TRBV7-7 and TRBJ2-5, reads GAGVSQSPRYKVTKRGQDVTLRCDPISSHATLYWYQQALGQGPEFLTYFNYEAQPDKSGLPSDRFSAERPEGSISTLTIQRTEQRDSAMYRCASSLGGRGRETQYFGPGTRLLVL.

V gene TRBV7-2 combines with J gene TRBJ2-1; D gene unclear. Germline V gene lookup returns CDR1 SGHTA and CDR2 FQGNSA. Between the trimmed V and J ends, which lost 4 bases and 8 bases, there was a span of 12 bases. The CDR3 is 13 residues long. CDR3: CASSSAQAYEQFF. CDR3 DNA sequence: TGTGCCAGCAGCTCCGCCCAGGCCTATGAGCAGTTCTTC.

This sequence joins TRBV6-1 and TRBJ1-4; D not resolved. There are 16 residues in the CDR3. The ends were cut back, 0 bases at V and 6 bases at J, with 14 bases in the middle. Germline CDR1 is MNHNS and CDR2 is SASEGT. This chain's CDR3 is CASSEALTGTDEKLFF. The CDR3 region has the DNA TGTGCCAGCAGTGAAGCGCTCACGGGAACAGATGAAAAACTGTTTTTT.

On this clone: Compared with germline, one end of the junction differs, possibly owing to a read error. Other nucleotide sequences in the sample specify the same CDR3. CDR3 bases: TGTGCCAGCTCGACGACAGGAACCACTGAAGCCTTCTTT. It encodes CASSTTGTTEAFF. The J gene is TRBJ1-1, the V gene TRBV9; D may be TRBD1 (6 bases). From germline, CDR1 is SGDLS and CDR2 YYNGEE. The CDR3 contains 13 residues.

This clone was picked up one time. The rearrangement joins TRBV29-1 to TRBJ1-3, with D perhaps TRBD1 (5 bases). V lost 3 bases, J lost 1 base, and 10 bases lay in between. CDR1 is SQVTM, CDR2 ANQGSEA, per germline. The CDR3 extends over 14 amino acids. CDR3 loop: CSVDQAGSGNTIYF. CDR3 in DNA: TGCAGCGTTGATCAGGCAGGGTCTGGAAACACCATATATTTT.

The CDR3, as DNA: TGTGCCAGCAGCCGCTCCAGGGCAAGCCGGGAAAAACTGTTTTTT. Translating gives CASSRSRASREKLFF. This chain links TRBV6-5 with TRBJ1-4, with a tentative D call TRBD1 (5 bases). Deletions cut 6 bases from V and 8 bases from J, with 19 bases between. The CDR3 consists of 15 residues. Germline V lookup: CDR1 MNHEY, CDR2 SVGAGI.

The sample holds one count of this clone. A far larger clone is just one base off, so this is likely a read error. V usage is TRBV6-5 and J usage is TRBJ2-7, with 7 bases matching TRBD1. This CDR3 has 16 amino acids. The germline CDR1 and CDR2 sequences are MNHEY and SVGAGI. The CDR3 coding sequence is TGTGTCAGCAGTTACGGGACCCCAGGGGGCTCCTACGAGCAGTACTTC. Protein sequence: CVSSYGTPGGSYEQYF.

This chain links TRBV9 with TRBJ2-5; 7 positions agree with TRBD1. The CDR3 extends over 16 amino acids. Germline assignment: CDR1 SGDLS and CDR2 YYNGEE. J lost 0 bases, V lost 3 bases, and 8 bases had no gene match. CDR3 bases: TGTGCCAGCAGCGGCCTACCGGGACAGAACCAAGAGACCCAGTACTTC. Encoded protein: CASSGLPGQNQETQYF.

The V call is TRBV7-9, the J call TRBJ2-1; TRBD1 aligns across 8 bases. Per germline, CDR1 SEHNR and CDR2 FQNEAQ (reference sequence). CDR3 length equals 15 residues. Trimming at V came to 3 bases and at J to 6 bases, leaving 7 bases not matched to a gene. CDR3 loop: CASSLDRDLSNEQFF. In DNA form, the CDR3 reads TGTGCCAGCAGCTTGGACAGGGACCTTTCCAATGAGCAGTTCTTC.

This clone was picked up many times. The chain uses TRBV6-4 and TRBJ2-3; D unclear. V lost 3 bases and J 2 bases, leaving 6 bases between the germline ends. The CDR3 sequence is 13 residues long. Germline V gives CDR1 MRHNA, CDR2 SNTAGT. CDR3 bases: TGTGCCAGCAGTGAAGGCGACACAGATACGCAGTATTTT. Translating it yields CASSEGDTDTQYF.

This clone has a handful of counts. The chain combines TRBV2 with TRBJ1-2; TRBD1 aligns across 10 bases. V lost 6 bases and J lost 2; bases outside the gene matches: 6. This CDR3 is built from 15 residues. Germline V gene lookup returns CDR1 SNHLY and CDR2 FYNNEI. The CDR3 region is CASRYRQGANYGYTF. Written as DNA, the CDR3 is TGTGCCAGCAGATATAGACAGGGGGCGAACTATGGCTACACCTTC.

This CDR3 reads CASSLFRGSNFELESYEQYF. Written as DNA, the CDR3 is TGTGCCAGCAGTTTATTTCGGGGGTCTAATTTCGAATTGGAGAGCTACGAGCAGTACTTC. The genes are TRBV28 and TRBJ2-5; TRBD2 might be the D (6 bases). The end of the DNA is better explained by TRBJ2-7, so the J call may be wrong. This CDR3 has 20 residues. Germline CDR1 is MDHEN and CDR2 is SYDVKM.